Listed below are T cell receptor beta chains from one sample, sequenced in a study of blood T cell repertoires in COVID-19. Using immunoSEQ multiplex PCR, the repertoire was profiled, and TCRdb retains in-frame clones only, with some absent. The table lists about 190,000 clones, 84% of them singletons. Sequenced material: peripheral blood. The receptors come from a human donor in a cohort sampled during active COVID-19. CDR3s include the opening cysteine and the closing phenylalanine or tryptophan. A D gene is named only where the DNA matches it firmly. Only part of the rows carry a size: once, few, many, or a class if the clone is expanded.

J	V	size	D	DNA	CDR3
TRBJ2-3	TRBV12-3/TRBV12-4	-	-	TGTGCCAGCAGGCCGGGTCTATGGACGCAGTATTTT	CASRPGLWTQYF
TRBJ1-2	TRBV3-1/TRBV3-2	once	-	TGTGCCAGCAGCCAAGGGGGGGCTAACTATGGCTACACCTTC	CASSQGGANYGYTF
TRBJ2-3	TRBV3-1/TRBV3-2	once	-	TGTGCCAGCACCCCAGGGATCGGAGATACGCAGTATTTT	CASTPGIGDTQYF
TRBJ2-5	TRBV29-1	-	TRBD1	TGCAGCGTAGAACTCACGGACAGGGTTTTCGAGACCCAGTACTTC	CSVELTDRVFETQYF
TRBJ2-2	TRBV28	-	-	TGTGCCAGCAGGTCGGGGTTCAACACCGGGGAGCTGTTTTTT	CASRSGFNTGELFF
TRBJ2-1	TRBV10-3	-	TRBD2	TGTGCCATGAGCAGCGGGGGGGGATACAATGAGCAGTTCTTC	CAMSSGGGYNEQFF
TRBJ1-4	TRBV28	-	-	TGTGCCAGCAGTTTAGGCTGGGGCAGTGAAAAACTGTTTTTT	CASSLGWGSEKLFF
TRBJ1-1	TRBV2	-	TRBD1	TGTGCCAGCAGTCCTCTGGACAGGGGATTGACTGAAGCTTTCTTT	CASSPLDRGLTEAFF
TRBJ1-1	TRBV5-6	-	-	TGTGCCAGCAGCTTGCCCGTTATGAACACTGAAGCTTTCTTT	CASSLPVMNTEAFF
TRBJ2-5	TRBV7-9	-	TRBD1	TGTGCCAGCAGCGATACAGGGGGTCGCGAGACCCAGTACTTC	CASSDTGGRETQYF
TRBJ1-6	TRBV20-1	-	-	TGCAGTGCCAGTCAGGGAGGCCTCCACTTT	CSASQGGLHF
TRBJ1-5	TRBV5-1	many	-	TGCGCCAGCAGCCCGGGGTTCGGCAATCAGCCCCAGCATTTT	CASSPGFGNQPQHF
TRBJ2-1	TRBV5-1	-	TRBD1	TGCGCCAGCAGCTTAGCACAGGGGGCCTACAATGAGCAGTTCTTC	CASSLAQGAYNEQFF
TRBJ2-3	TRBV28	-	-	TGTGCCAGCGGCTCACAGTATACGCAGTATTTT	CASGSQYTQYF
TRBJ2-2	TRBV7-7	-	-	TGTGCTAGCAGCACCCGGACAGCCGGGGAGCTGTTTTTT	CASSTRTAGELFF
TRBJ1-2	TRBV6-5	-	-	TGTGCCAGCAGTTACAGACAGAACTATGGCTACACCTTC	CASSYRQNYGYTF